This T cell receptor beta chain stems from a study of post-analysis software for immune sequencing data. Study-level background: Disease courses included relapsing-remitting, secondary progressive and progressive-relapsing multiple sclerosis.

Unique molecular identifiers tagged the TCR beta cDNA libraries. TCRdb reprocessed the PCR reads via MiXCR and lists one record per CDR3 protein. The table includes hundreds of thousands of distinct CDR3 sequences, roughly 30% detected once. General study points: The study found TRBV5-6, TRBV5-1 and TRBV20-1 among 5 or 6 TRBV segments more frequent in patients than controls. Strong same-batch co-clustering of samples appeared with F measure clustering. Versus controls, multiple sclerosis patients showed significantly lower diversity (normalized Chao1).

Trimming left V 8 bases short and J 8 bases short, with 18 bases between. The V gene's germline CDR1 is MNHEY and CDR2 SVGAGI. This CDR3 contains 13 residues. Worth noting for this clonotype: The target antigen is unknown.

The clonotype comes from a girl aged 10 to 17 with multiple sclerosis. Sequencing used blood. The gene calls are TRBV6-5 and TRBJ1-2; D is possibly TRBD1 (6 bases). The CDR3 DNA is TGTGCCAGCGCCGACGTACAGGGATCCGGCTACACCTTC. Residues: CASADVQGSGYTF.